This T cell receptor (beta chain) was captured by sequencing in a study of chemoradiotherapy in HPV16-positive cancers (dated by TCRdb to 2022 to 2024). Regarding the research as a whole: Using functional T-cell assays on cells from a couple of HPV16-positive patients, the researchers defined candidate HPV-specific T-cell clones and common TCR motifs. Whether T-cell immunity against the HPV oncoproteins E6 and E7 changes during chemoradiotherapy and whether survival is affected by this immunity were examined in the study. The candidate HPV-specific TCRs and motifs were then tracked in TCR repertoires from 86 patients with HPV-related cancers. Study-wide conclusions, independent of this receptor: The survival association was reported for HPV16-positive patients, and the functional definition of HPV-specific T cells was derived from only two HPV16-positive patients. Expansion of candidate HPV-specific clones and E7-related TCR motifs was observed in the tumor microenvironment during treatment, whereas no such expansion was observed for non-HPV-specific T cells. In HPV16-positive patients, expansion of HPV-responsive T cells during chemoradiotherapy was found to be associated with improved recurrence-free survival.

In the germline V gene (reference sequence), CDR1 corresponds to LNHDA and CDR2 to SQIVND. A distance of 9 bases separates the germline ends of V and J, which lose 3 bases and 4 bases respectively. The CDR3 covers 14 residues, taking in both the cysteine and the phenylalanine. Solely the CDR3 DNA is kept, with 42 bases framed from the first base. The library was generated by the immunoSEQ multiplex PCR assay. TCRdb retrieved this table from immuneACCESS and kept in-frame rearrangements only. Not all clones are present; in checked studies, unresolved V genes account for under half, and no reason is known for the remainder. For this sample the table gives approximately 35,000 clones, of which 92% were detected only once. Together, the top ten hold more than 3% of the sample. This clone has a single count. Its antigen is currently not known. Per-base qualities were not stored, and no clone one base away is much larger.

Repertoires were sampled multiple times during chemoradiotherapy, which allowed clonal expansion in the tumor microenvironment to be followed. The chain is assembled from TRBV19 and TRBJ2-2; confidence is insufficient to name the D gene. This sample comprised blood, obtained from a patient who underwent chemoradiotherapy. The TCR originated in a human donor with HPV-associated anogenital cancer. The CDR3 corresponds to CASSIGPSTGELFF. The DNA sequence is TGTGCCAGTAGTATCGGTCCCAGCACCGGGGAGCTGTTTTTT.